One sample yielded the 25 T cell receptor beta chains listed below, sequenced in a study of OX40 agonist ivuxolimab in advanced cancers. The protocol used for the library was the immunoSEQ multiplex PCR assay. The source is immuneACCESS, and TCRdb retained only in-frame sequences with V and J called. Part of the clones is not carried over; for the studies checked, unresolved V genes explain less than half of this, and the remainder is unexplained. In all, the sample holds about 30,000 clones, and approximately 80% of those were seen once. The ten largest clonotypes hold more than 14% of the sample. The sequencing here drew on CD4+ or CD8+ T cells sorted from blood, taken in a trial of the OX40 agonist ivuxolimab. Receptors originate from an adult with an advanced solid tumor such as melanoma, head and neck, liver or kidney cancer.

This chain joins TRBV12-1 and TRBJ1-2; the listed D gene, TRBD1, was not tested against the DNA. TRBV12-1 has pseudogene status. The CDR3 loop spans 15 amino acids. The CDR3 DNA sequence: TGTGCCAGCAGCTTTGAGGCAGAGGGGGATCATGGCTACACCTTC. Translating gives CASSFEAEGDHGYTF.

This chain connects TRBV30 to TRBJ1-1; D is unresolved. Trimming took 0 bases from V and 1 from J, leaving 9 bases between them. This CDR3 is built from 14 residues. Germline CDR1 GTSNPN, CDR2 SVGIG (reference sequence). DNA for the CDR3: TGTGCCTGGAGTGTACCCTGGGAGAACACTGAAGCTTTCTTT. Protein: CAWSVPWENTEAFF. The variable domain in full, completed from reference TRBV30 and TRBJ1-1, reads SQTIHQWPATLVQPVGSPLSLECTVEGTSNPNLYWYRQAAGRGLQLLFYSVGIGQISSEVPQNLSASRPQDRQFILSSKKLLLSDSGFYLCAWSVPWENTEAFFGQGTRLTVV.

The gene calls are TRBV11-2 and TRBJ2-7, with D possibly TRBD1 on 6 matching bases. The CDR3 loop spans 17 amino acids. V was pared by 7 bases and J by 5 bases, with 27 bases between. The V gene's germline CDR1 is SGHAT and CDR2 FQNNGV. Here the CDR3 DNA reads TGTGCCAGCACCCGGTCAATAGGGGGATTTGGTATACACGAGCAGTACTTC. As protein: CASTRSIGGFGIHEQYF.

The chain recombines TRBV9 with TRBJ2-5, with 10 nucleotides matching TRBD2. The V gene end was trimmed by 4 bases and the J gene end by 11 bases; junction bases not matched to a gene: 14. CDR3 length: 15 amino acids. Germline V gene sequence: CDR1 SGDLS, CDR2 YYNGEE. CDR3 coding DNA: TGTGCCAGCAGCCTAGAGGGGCTAGCGGGGGAGGAGCAGTACTTC. It codes for CASSLEGLAGEEQYF. Together with reference TRBV9 and TRBJ2-5, the CDR3 gives the full variable domain: DSGVTQTPKHLITATGQRVTLRCSPRSGDLSVYWYQQSLDQGLQFLIQYYNGEERAKGNILERFSAQQFPDLHSELNLSSLELGDSALYFCASSLEGLAGEEQYFGPGTRLLVL.

The V call is TRBV7-9, the J call TRBJ2-4; D tentatively fits TRBD1 or TRBD2 (5 bases each). V gave up 5 bases and J gave up 3 bases, with 17 bases separating them. This CDR3 is 16 amino acids long. Germline CDR1 SEHNR, CDR2 FQNEAQ (reference sequence). CDR3 sequence reads: CASSPNHRDGKNIQYF. CDR3 sequence (DNA): TGTGCCAGCAGCCCCAACCACCGGGACGGCAAAAACATTCAGTACTTC.

This clone was observed once. J is TRBJ1-1 and V is TRBV11-2; 9 bases map to TRBD1. CDR1 and CDR2 from the germline V gene are SGHAT and FQNNGV. The length of the CDR3 is 15 residues. J was trimmed by 3 bases and V by 1 base; bases with no gene match: 3. CDR3 coding DNA: TGTGCCAGCAGCTTAGTGACAGGGGGACACACTGAAGCTTTCTTT. It translates to CASSLVTGGHTEAFF.

This chain uses TRBV6-5 with TRBJ2-1; 9 nucleotides align to TRBD1. J was trimmed by 12 bases and V by 6 bases; bases with no gene match: 6. The germline gives CDR1 MNHEY, CDR2 SVGAGI. The length of the CDR3 is 12 residues. The CDR3: CASSTGGAGQFF. The CDR3 DNA sequence: TGTGCCAGCAGCACAGGGGGCGCAGGGCAGTTCTTC.

V is TRBV6-5 and J is TRBJ2-2; D is unclear. V was shortened by 2 bases and J by 0 bases, with 7 bases between the two germline ends. Germline assignment: CDR1 MNHEY and CDR2 SVGAGI. The CDR3 has 15 residues. The CDR3 here is CASSYITSNTGELFF. CDR3 coding DNA: TGTGCCAGCAGTTACATCACATCGAACACCGGGGAGCTGTTTTTT.

This chain joins TRBV5-4 and TRBJ2-7, with no clear D. There are 13 residues in the CDR3. The V gene lost 0 bases and the J gene lost 3 bases, with 7 bases spanning the gap. In germline, CDR1 is SGHNT, CDR2 YYREEE (reference sequence). CDR3 DNA sequence: TGTGCCAGCAGCTTGGATGACTTCTACGAGCAGTACTTC. It encodes CASSLDDFYEQYF.

The sample holds a few counts of this clone. The chain couples TRBV7-9 to TRBJ1-2; TRBD1 matches 7 bases. The CDR3 has 16 residues. With V trimmed by 4 bases and J by 3 bases, 11 bases remained unmatched. Germline V gene sequence: CDR1 SEHNR, CDR2 FQNEAQ (reference sequence). Here the CDR3 reads CASSSGQVKAHYGYTF. In DNA, the CDR3 is TGTGCCAGCAGCTCTGGACAGGTAAAGGCGCACTATGGCTACACCTTC.

The chain employs TRBV28 and TRBJ1-5, with D unclear. The CDR3 sequence is 15 residues long. The germline V gene has CDR1 MDHEN and CDR2 SYDVKM. The ends were cut back, 2 bases at V and 4 bases at J, with 12 bases in the middle. CDR3 protein: CASSLPRPSNQPQHF. CDR3 DNA sequence: TGTGCCAGCAGTTTACCCCGACCATCAAATCAGCCCCAGCATTTT.

The chain has TRBV27 and TRBJ1-2; D uncertain. CDR1 is MNHEY, CDR2 SMNVEV, per germline (reference sequence). The CDR3 consists of 13 residues. Trimming pared 3 bases from V and 7 bases from J, leaving 12 bases between. The CDR3 nucleotides read TGTGCCAGCAGTTTCAGAGGGAAATCTGGCTACACCTTC. Translated, it gives CASSFRGKSGYTF.

The chain is built from TRBV28 and TRBJ2-1; weak D call: TRBD1 (6 bases). V lost 5 bases and J lost 0, with 11 bases in between. The CDR3 has 15 residues. Germline lookup yields CDR1 MDHEN and CDR2 SYDVKM. CDR3 protein: CASSPTGSSYNEQFF. The CDR3 DNA reads TGTGCCAGCAGTCCCACAGGGAGCTCCTACAATGAGCAGTTCTTC.

Only a few counts were recorded for this clone. CDR3 coding DNA: TGTGCCAGCAGCTTGGGAGGGGCCAGTTACGAGCAGTACTTC. Encoded protein: CASSLGGASYEQYF. The chain recombines TRBV5-4 with TRBJ2-7; D may correspond to TRBD1 or TRBD2 (5 bases each). With 0 bases removed from V and 4 bases from J, the gap between germline ends came to 11 bases. Germline CDR1 and CDR2: SGHNT and YYREEE (reference sequence). The CDR3 covers 14 residues.

The chain recombines TRBV7-9 with TRBJ2-7; 11 bases map to TRBD1. V trimming: 6 bases; J trimming: 5 bases; junction bases outside the gene matches: 6. The CDR3 is 14 amino acids. Germline V gene data show CDR1 as SEHNR and CDR2 as FQNEAQ (reference sequence). CDR3 amino acids: CASRSGTGGHEQYF. Here the CDR3 DNA reads TGTGCCAGCAGGTCGGGGACAGGGGGTCACGAGCAGTACTTC.

The V and J genes are TRBV7-9 and TRBJ1-1; no clear D gene. The CDR3 spans 14 residues. Trimming pared 8 bases from V and 11 bases from J, leaving 24 bases between. Germline CDR1 reads SEHNR; CDR2 reads FQNEAQ (reference sequence). For the CDR3, the DNA is TGTGCCAGCGTCGCACGGGGTGACATAGGAATGGCTTTCTTT. Translated: CASVARGDIGMAFF.

This chain uses TRBV10-3 with TRBJ1-2, with D perhaps matching TRBD1 (6 bases). There are 13 residues in the CDR3. Trimming pared 2 bases from V and 4 bases from J, leaving 8 bases between. The germline CDR1 and CDR2 sequences are ENHRY and SYGVKD. The CDR3 loop is CAISEGTSYGYTF. The CDR3, as DNA: TGTGCCATCAGTGAGGGGACAAGCTATGGCTACACCTTC.

This clone occurred a few times. The J gene is TRBJ1-1, the V gene TRBV7-9; D remains unclear. Germline CDR1 and CDR2: SEHNR and FQNEAQ (reference sequence). The CDR3 runs 12 residues. Trimming pared 5 bases from V and 4 bases from J, leaving 8 bases between. The CDR3 DNA reads TGTGCCAGCAGCATCAAGGCCACTGAAGCTTTCTTT. This codes for CASSIKATEAFF. Supplemented by reference TRBV7-9 and TRBJ1-1, the full variable domain reads DTGVSQNPRHKITKRGQNVTFRCDPISEHNRLYWYRQTLGQGPEFLTYFQNEAQLEKSRLLSDRFSAERPKGSFSTLEIQRTEQGDSAMYLCASSIKATEAFFGQGTRLTVV.

The chain combines TRBV15 with TRBJ2-2; D is ambiguous. The germline V and J ends were trimmed by 4 bases and 1 base, with 10 bases remaining between them. The V gene's germline CDR1 is LNHNV and CDR2 YYDKDF (reference sequence). The CDR3 is 15 amino acids. This CDR3 is CATSTVSVNTGELFF. In DNA, the CDR3 is TGTGCCACCAGCACGGTCTCAGTGAACACCGGGGAGCTGTTTTTT. The full variable domain, in which reference TRBV15 and TRBJ2-2 provide the parts outside the CDR3, is DAMVIQNPRYQVTQFGKPVTLSCSQTLNHNVMYWYQQKSSQAPKLLFHYYDKDFNNEADTPDNFQSRRPNTSFCFLDIRSPGLGDTAMYLCATSTVSVNTGELFFGEGSRLTVL.

This clone was counted once. The V and J genes are TRBV29-1 and TRBJ2-1; no reliable D call. The CDR3 loop spans 11 amino acids. The germline V gene encodes CDR1 SQVTM and CDR2 ANQGSEA. Trimming left V 3 bases short and J 7 bases short, with 7 bases between. The CDR3 sequence: CSVEGLNEQFF. The CDR3 nucleotides are TGCAGCGTTGAGGGCCTAAATGAGCAGTTCTTC.

This clone has a handful of counts. The genes are TRBV7-9 and TRBJ2-5; D remains unclear. Germline V gene data show CDR1 as SEHNR and CDR2 as FQNEAQ (reference sequence). Trimming left V 3 bases short and J 0 bases short, with 5 bases between. The CDR3 is 13 residues long. CDR3 sequence reads: CASSLLHQETQYF. The CDR3 DNA reads TGTGCCAGCAGCTTGTTGCACCAAGAGACCCAGTACTTC. Drawing the rest from reference TRBV7-9 and TRBJ2-5, the complete variable domain is DTGVSQNPRHKITKRGQNVTFRCDPISEHNRLYWYRQTLGQGPEFLTYFQNEAQLEKSRLLSDRFSAERPKGSFSTLEIQRTEQGDSAMYLCASSLLHQETQYFGPGTRLLVL.

J is TRBJ2-7 and V is TRBV7-9; D is undetermined. The CDR3 sequence is 13 residues long. CDR1 and CDR2 (germline): SEHNR, FQNEAQ (reference sequence). V was clipped by 5 bases and J by 6 bases, with 14 bases between them. The DNA of the CDR3 is TGTGCCAGCAGCCCCTCAGAGTATTCCGAGCAGTACTTC. It yields the protein CASSPSEYSEQYF.

This chain joins TRBV6-5 and TRBJ1-6, with D possibly TRBD1 on 5 matching bases. The ends were cut back, 8 bases at V and 8 bases at J, with 10 bases in the middle. The CDR3 consists of 12 residues. Germline V gene lookup returns CDR1 MNHEY and CDR2 SVGAGI. CDR3 bases: TGTGCCAGCGCACAGGAGTATTCACCCCTCCACTTT. Translation: CASAQEYSPLHF.

V is TRBV19 and J is TRBJ1-5; D perhaps matches TRBD1 (6 bases). The CDR3 covers 15 residues. Germline V gene data show CDR1 as LNHDA and CDR2 as SQIVND (reference sequence). The V and J ends lost 3 bases and 3 bases respectively, with 12 bases between them. In DNA, the CDR3 is TGTGCCAGTAGTATCCTGTCAGGGGCCAATCAGCCCCAGCATTTT. Its translation is CASSILSGANQPQHF.

The J gene is TRBJ1-2, the V gene TRBV9; TRBD1 might be the D (5 bases). Germline V gives CDR1 SGDLS, CDR2 YYNGEE. The CDR3 totals 14 residues. The V and J ends lost 0 bases and 4 bases respectively, with 10 bases between them. Here the CDR3 reads CASSVGQGAYGYTF. The CDR3, as DNA: TGTGCCAGCAGCGTAGGTCAAGGGGCCTATGGCTACACCTTC.